The 25 T cell receptor beta chains presented below share a single source sample, sequenced in a study of regulatory T cells in long-lasting Graves disease listed by TCRdb under 2021. Library method: multiplex PCR. The instrument given in TCRdb is Illumina HiSeq 4000. TCR beta libraries were built with iRepertoire HTBI primers and Arm-PCR amplification of CDR3 regions. TCRdb applied fastp at Q25 and MiXCR to the public reads, then kept only in-frame beta chains. Each entry merges the rows of one CDR3 protein and shows their most common DNA and genes. Here the sample has some 300,000 distinct CDR3 sequences; around 21% occur a single time. The ten largest clones take up roughly three fifths of the sample. The sample's time point, from its label and the paper: persistent/refractory GD, antithyroid drugs over 5 years with positive TRAb. For both TCR sequencing and RNA sequencing, RNA was extracted from PBMCs using TRIzol.

The source material was peripheral blood mononuclear cells (PBMCs), sampled when the disease was refractory, from a patient treated with antithyroid drugs. These receptors all come from a female donor with Graves disease.

Only a few counts were recorded for this clonotype. The rearrangement uses TRBV5-1 and TRBJ1-2; D is uncertain. This CDR3 comprises 13 residues. Germline assignment: CDR1 SGHRS and CDR2 YFSETQ. Trimming removed 4 bases from V and 7 bases from J, with 14 bases in between. CDR3 DNA: TGCGCCAGCAGCCCAGACCCGGAAGGTGGCTACACCTTC. This encodes CASSPDPEGGYTF.

This chain uses TRBV29-1 with TRBJ2-1; the D gene is possibly TRBD2 (5 bases). There are 12 residues in the CDR3. CDR1 and CDR2 (germline): SQVTM, ANQGSEA. V shed 3 bases and J shed 6 bases, with 9 bases lying between them. The CDR3 DNA follows: TGCAGCGTTGAGCGAGGAGGCAATGAGCAGTTCTTC. It specifies CSVERGGNEQFF.

The sample holds many counts of this clonotype. The V call is TRBV7-2, the J call TRBJ2-7; unclear D gene. V gave up 1 base and J gave up 1 base, with 8 bases separating them. The CDR3 sequence is 14 residues long. Germline V gene lookup returns CDR1 SGHTA and CDR2 FQGNSA. CDR3 nucleotides: TGTGCCAGCAGCTTAGGGCCCGCGTCCTACGAGCAGTACTTC. This codes for CASSLGPASYEQYF.

This clonotype was seen ten or more times. The rearrangement links TRBV7-2 to TRBJ2-7; maybe TRBD1 (5 bases). The CDR3 extends over 12 amino acids. In germline, CDR1 is SGHTA, CDR2 FQGNSA. V lost 4 bases to trimming and J lost 4 bases, with 8 bases between them. CDR3 sequence (DNA): TGTGCCAGCAGCTCCACAGGTTACGAGCAGTACTTC. Encoded protein: CASSSTGYEQYF.

The CDR3 loop is CASSQRDPVNEQFF. CDR3 coding DNA: TGTGCCAGCAGTCAGCGGGACCCGGTGAATGAGCAGTTCTTC. This sequence joins TRBV6-1 and TRBJ2-1; 7 bases fit TRBD2. Germline loops: CDR1 MNHNS, CDR2 SASEGT. There are 14 residues in the CDR3. With V trimmed by 5 bases and J by 7 bases, 8 bases remained unmatched.

Points on this clonotype: A junction end diverges from the germline sequence, so it may reflect a read error. The chain links TRBV6-9 to TRBJ2-7, with D perhaps TRBD1 (6 bases). The CDR3 totals 14 residues. Per the germline V gene, CDR1 is MNHGY and CDR2 is SVAAGI. CDR3 coding DNA: TGTGCCAGCAGTTATCCCAGGGGACGATACGGGCAGTACTTC. Its protein product is CASSYPRGRYGQYF.

This clonotype was seen only a few times. A junction boundary mismatches the germline segment, possibly from a read error. The J gene is TRBJ2-7, the V gene TRBV28; 10 nucleotides match TRBD1. Germline V gene data show CDR1 as MDHEN and CDR2 as SYDVKM. This CDR3 has 11 amino acids. Here the CDR3 reads CASSRDRGFDF. The CDR3 region has the DNA TGTGCCAGCAGCCGGGACAGGGGTTTTGACTTC.

This clonotype was recorded at least ten times. The rearrangement joins TRBV20-1 to TRBJ2-7; the match to TRBD1 covers 7 bases. The CDR3 loop spans 12 amino acids. Germline V gives CDR1 DFQATT, CDR2 SNEGSKA (reference sequence). V lost 5 bases, J lost 2 bases, and 3 bases stayed unmatched. DNA for the CDR3: TGCAGTGCTGAGGGACAGCCCTACGAGCAGTACTTC. This codes for CSAEGQPYEQYF.

The rearrangement joins TRBV4-1 to TRBJ2-3, with D hard to call. Trimming stripped 1 base from V and 6 bases from J, with 11 bases between. Germline CDR1 reads MGHRA; CDR2 reads YSYEKL. The CDR3 runs to 14 residues. In DNA form, the CDR3 reads TGCGCCAGCAGCCAAGCACAGCTGACGGATACGCAGTATTTT. It is translated as CASSQAQLTDTQYF.

This clonotype has a count of ten or more. This rearrangement joins TRBV28 to TRBJ1-5; D uncertain. Germline-derived CDR1 and CDR2 are MDHEN and SYDVKM. CDR3 length equals 16 residues. The V gene lost 1 base and the J gene lost 1 base, with 11 bases spanning the gap. The chain's CDR3 is CASSLFPGASNQPQHF. CDR3 coding DNA: TGTGCCAGCAGTTTATTTCCAGGAGCGAGCAATCAGCCCCAGCATTTT.

This clonotype was picked up many times. The V call is TRBV28, the J call TRBJ2-2, with 9 bases aligning to TRBD2. The length of the CDR3 is 17 residues. The V and J ends lost 3 bases and 5 bases, in that order; junction bases with no gene match: 10. The germline V gene encodes CDR1 MDHEN and CDR2 SYDVKM. The DNA for the CDR3 is TGTGCCAGCAGTTTCGGAACTAGCGGGTATTCTACCGGGGAGCTGTTTTTT. This codes for CASSFGTSGYSTGELFF.

As concerns this clonotype: The junction departs from the called germline gene at one end, perhaps through a read error. The rearrangement uses TRBV4-3 and TRBJ1-1; weak D call: TRBD1 (6 bases). The CDR3 has 17 residues. CDR1 is LGHNA, CDR2 YSLEER, per germline. This chain's CDR3 is CASSQENLRDTNTEALF. CDR3 coding DNA: TGCGCCAGCAGCCAAGAAAACCTTCGGGACACGAACACTGAAGCTCTCTTT.

This clonotype was seen only a few times. The V call is TRBV15, the J call TRBJ1-6; D is unclear. The CDR3 consists of 12 residues. Germline CDR1 reads LNHNV; CDR2 reads YYDKDF (reference sequence). Trimming shortened V by 2 bases and J by 9 bases, and 5 bases separated the two germline ends. In nucleotides, the CDR3 is TGTGCCACCAGCAGACCTCCTTCACCCCTCCACTTT. Amino acid sequence: CATSRPPSPLHF.

In its sample, this clonotype was seen once. A read error may produce the germline difference seen at one junction end. The CDR3 DNA sequence: TGTGCCAGCAGCCTATCAGTCGGATCTGAAGCTCTCTTT. Encoded protein: CASSLSVGSEALF. The J gene is TRBJ1-1, the V gene TRBV13; D ambiguous. Germline assignment: CDR1 PRHDT and CDR2 FYEKMQ (reference sequence). The CDR3 runs 13 residues.

This clonotype has at least ten counts. The V gene is TRBV28, the J gene TRBJ2-5, with D tentatively TRBD1 (5 bases). CDR3 length: 14 residues. Trimming removed 4 bases from V and 5 bases from J, with 14 bases in between. The V gene's germline CDR1 is MDHEN and CDR2 SYDVKM. CDR3 sequence (DNA): TGTGCCAGCAGTTCGTCGACAGCATGGGAGACCCAGTACTTC. Residues: CASSSSTAWETQYF.

This clonotype was observed many times. This chain links TRBV20-1 with TRBJ1-2; D unclear. The germline CDR1 and CDR2 sequences are DFQATT and SNEGSKA (reference sequence). V was pared by 0 bases and J by 7 bases, with 9 bases between. The CDR3 is 12 residues long. CDR3 nucleotides: TGCAGTGCTAGAGAAGAAGGGTCTGGCTACACCTTC. Residues: CSAREEGSGYTF.

This clonotype has at least ten counts. The gene calls are TRBV20-1 and TRBJ2-7; D is possibly TRBD1 (5 bases). V lost 6 bases to trimming and J lost 4 bases, with 7 bases between them. This CDR3 has 10 amino acids. Germline V lookup: CDR1 DFQATT, CDR2 SNEGSKA (reference sequence). The CDR3 coding sequence is TGCAGTGCCAGGGCTTACGAGCAGTACTTC. Amino acids: CSARAYEQYF.

The chain has TRBV6-1 and TRBJ2-1; TRBD2 agrees at 7 bases. The V gene end was trimmed by 7 bases and the J gene end by 4 bases; junction bases not matched to a gene: 10. This CDR3 has 15 amino acids. The germline gives CDR1 MNHNS, CDR2 SASEGT. CDR3 protein: CASIPGGVEYNEQFF. CDR3 nucleotides: TGTGCCAGCATCCCGGGGGGTGTAGAATACAATGAGCAGTTCTTC.

CDR3 sequence reads: CASSVAIQGVNTEAFF. CDR3 DNA: TGTGCCAGCAGCGTAGCTATACAGGGGGTGAACACTGAAGCTTTCTTT. The chain combines TRBV9 with TRBJ1-1; 8 bases match TRBD1. V shed 0 bases, J shed 0 bases, and the junction held 4 bases outside the gene matches. Looked up from germline, CDR1 is SGDLS and CDR2 is YYNGEE. CDR3 length equals 16 residues.

This clonotype has ten or more counts. The CDR3 loop is CASMIGENQPQHF. In DNA form, the CDR3 reads TGTGCCAGCATGATAGGAGAGAATCAGCCCCAGCATTTT. V is TRBV2 and J is TRBJ1-5; D is ambiguous. V was pared by 7 bases and J by 4 bases, with 11 bases between. The germline V gene has CDR1 SNHLY and CDR2 FYNNEI. CDR3 length: 13 residues.

This clonotype was seen only a few times. This chain links TRBV7-2 with TRBJ2-5; unclear D gene. This CDR3 has 13 amino acids. V lost 3 bases and J lost 4, with 9 bases in between. CDR1 is SGHTA and CDR2 is FQGNSA in the germline V gene. The CDR3 DNA sequence: TGTGCCAGCAGCTTGGTGGATTTAGAGACCCAGTACTTC. This encodes CASSLVDLETQYF.

The DNA for the CDR3 is TGTGCCAGCAGCCGCCGGGTGTTTGGGACAGGGAATCAGCCCCAGCATTTT. Encoded protein: CASSRRVFGTGNQPQHF. V gene TRBV28 combines with J gene TRBJ1-5; TRBD1 agrees at 9 bases. The CDR3 consists of 17 residues. Germline assignment: CDR1 MDHEN and CDR2 SYDVKM. V lost 6 bases, J lost 4 bases, and 13 bases stayed unmatched.

This clonotype was observed a handful of times. This chain joins TRBV14 and TRBJ2-7; a weak D match, TRBD1 (5 bases). Germline V CDR1 and CDR2: SGHDN, FVKESK. With 1 base removed from V and 5 bases from J, the gap between germline ends came to 6 bases. This CDR3 is 12 amino acids long. The CDR3 loop is CASSQVGDEQYF. The CDR3 DNA reads TGTGCCAGCAGCCAAGTAGGGGACGAGCAGTACTTC.

With respect to this clonotype: With a much larger clone just one base away, this may be a read error. The rearrangement joins TRBV7-2 to TRBJ2-5; TRBD2 aligns across 7 bases. This CDR3 region has 16 residues. After removal of 6 bases from V and 2 bases from J, the junction contained 12 bases not matched to a gene. CDR1 SGHTA and CDR2 FQGNSA come from the germline V gene. In nucleotides, the CDR3 is TGTGCCAGCAGTTCAACCCTGGCTAGCGGTCAAGAGACCCAGTACTTC. This gives the protein CASSSTLASGQETQYF.

The chain links TRBV27 to TRBJ2-7, with 7 bases identical to TRBD1. CDR3 length: 15 amino acids. With V trimmed by 2 bases and J by 0 bases, 4 bases remained unmatched. Germline V gives CDR1 MNHEY, CDR2 SMNVEV (reference sequence). CDR3 residues: CASSLKGALSYEQYF. The CDR3 region has the DNA TGTGCCAGCAGTTTAAAGGGGGCCCTCTCCTACGAGCAGTACTTC.